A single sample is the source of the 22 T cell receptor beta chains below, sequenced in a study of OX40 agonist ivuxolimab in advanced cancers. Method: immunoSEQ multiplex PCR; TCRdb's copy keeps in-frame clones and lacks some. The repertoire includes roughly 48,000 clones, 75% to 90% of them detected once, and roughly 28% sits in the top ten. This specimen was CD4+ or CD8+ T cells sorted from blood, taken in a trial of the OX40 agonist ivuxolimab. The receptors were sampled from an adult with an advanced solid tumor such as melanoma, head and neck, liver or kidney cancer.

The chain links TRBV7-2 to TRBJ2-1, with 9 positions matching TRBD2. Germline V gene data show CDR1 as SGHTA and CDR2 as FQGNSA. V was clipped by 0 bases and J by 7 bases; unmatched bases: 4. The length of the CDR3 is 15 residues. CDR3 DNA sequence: TGTGCCAGCAGCTTAGCTGTAGCGGGGGTAAATGAGCAGTTCTTC. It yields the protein CASSLAVAGVNEQFF.

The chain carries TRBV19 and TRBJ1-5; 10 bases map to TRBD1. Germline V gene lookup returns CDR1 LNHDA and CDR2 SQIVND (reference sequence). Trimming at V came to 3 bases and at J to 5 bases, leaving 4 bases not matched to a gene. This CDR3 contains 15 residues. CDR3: CASSIEGQGYQPQHF. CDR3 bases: TGTGCCAGTAGTATTGAGGGACAGGGGTATCAGCCCCAGCATTTT.

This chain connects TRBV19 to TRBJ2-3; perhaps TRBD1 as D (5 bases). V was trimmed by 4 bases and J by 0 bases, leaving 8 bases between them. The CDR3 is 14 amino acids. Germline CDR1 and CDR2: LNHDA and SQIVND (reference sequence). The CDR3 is CASSTRQSTDTQYF. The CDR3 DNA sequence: TGTGCCAGTAGTACAAGACAGAGCACAGATACGCAGTATTTT.

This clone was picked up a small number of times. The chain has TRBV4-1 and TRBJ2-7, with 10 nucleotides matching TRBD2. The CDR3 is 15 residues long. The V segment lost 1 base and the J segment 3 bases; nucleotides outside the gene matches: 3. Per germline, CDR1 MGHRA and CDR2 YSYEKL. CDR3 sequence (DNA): TGCGCCAGCAGCCAAGGAGCGGGGGGGTACTACGAGCAGTACTTC. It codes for CASSQGAGGYYEQYF.

Here the CDR3 DNA reads TGTGCCAGCAGCCCCCTGATGGGACAAGAGAACACCGGGGAGCTGTTTTTT. It yields the protein CASSPLMGQENTGELFF. V is TRBV7-9 and J is TRBJ2-2, with TRBD1 as a possible D gene (6 bases). Germline V gene lookup returns CDR1 SEHNR and CDR2 FQNEAQ (reference sequence). This CDR3 is 17 amino acids long. V was clipped by 5 bases and J by 1 base, with 17 bases between them.

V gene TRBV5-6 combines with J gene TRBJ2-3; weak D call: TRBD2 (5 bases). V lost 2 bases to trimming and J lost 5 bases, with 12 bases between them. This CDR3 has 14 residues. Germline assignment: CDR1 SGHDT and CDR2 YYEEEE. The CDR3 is CASSLGGAGDTQYF. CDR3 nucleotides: TGTGCCAGCAGCTTAGGAGGCGCCGGAGATACGCAGTATTTT.

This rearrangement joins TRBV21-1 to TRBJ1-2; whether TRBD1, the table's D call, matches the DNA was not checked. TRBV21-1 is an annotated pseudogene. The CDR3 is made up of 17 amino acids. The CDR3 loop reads CASSKKIMGQGAGGYTF. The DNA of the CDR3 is TGTGCCAGCAGCAAAAAAATCATGGGACAGGGGGCCGGTGGCTACACCTTC.

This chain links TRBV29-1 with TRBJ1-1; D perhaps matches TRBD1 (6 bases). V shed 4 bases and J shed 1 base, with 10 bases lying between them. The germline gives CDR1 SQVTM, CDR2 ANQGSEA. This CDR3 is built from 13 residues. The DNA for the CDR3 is TGCAGCGTTGTCGGGGGCAAGAACACTGAAGCTTTCTTT. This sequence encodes CSVVGGKNTEAFF.

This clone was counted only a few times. CDR3: CASSADRGGSPLHF. The CDR3 DNA is TGTGCCAGCAGTGCTGACAGGGGGGGTTCACCCCTCCACTTT. The gene calls are TRBV27 and TRBJ1-6; 9 nucleotides agree with TRBD1. The length of the CDR3 is 14 residues. Germline V gene sequence: CDR1 MNHEY, CDR2 SMNVEV (reference sequence). Germline trimming cut 5 bases from V and 9 bases from J; bases unmatched to any gene: 5.

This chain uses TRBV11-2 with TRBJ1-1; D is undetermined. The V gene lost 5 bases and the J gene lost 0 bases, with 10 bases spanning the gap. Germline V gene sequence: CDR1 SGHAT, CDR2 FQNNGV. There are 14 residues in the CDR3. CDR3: CASSAPPVNTEAFF. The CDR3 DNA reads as TGTGCCAGCAGCGCCCCACCTGTGAACACTGAAGCTTTCTTT.

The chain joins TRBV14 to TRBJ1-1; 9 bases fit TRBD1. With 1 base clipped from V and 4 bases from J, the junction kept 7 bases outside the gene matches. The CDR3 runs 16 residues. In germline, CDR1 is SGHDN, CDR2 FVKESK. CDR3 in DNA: TGTGCCAGCAGCCAAGGGACAGGGGCGGAGAGCACTGAAGCTTTCTTT. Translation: CASSQGTGAESTEAFF.

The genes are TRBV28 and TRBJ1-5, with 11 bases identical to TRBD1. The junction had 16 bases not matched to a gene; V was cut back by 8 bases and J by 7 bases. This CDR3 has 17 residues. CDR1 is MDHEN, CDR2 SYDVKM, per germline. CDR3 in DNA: TGTGCCAGCCTCGCCTGGGAGGGGACAGGGGGGAACCAGCCCCAGCATTTT. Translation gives CASLAWEGTGGNQPQHF.

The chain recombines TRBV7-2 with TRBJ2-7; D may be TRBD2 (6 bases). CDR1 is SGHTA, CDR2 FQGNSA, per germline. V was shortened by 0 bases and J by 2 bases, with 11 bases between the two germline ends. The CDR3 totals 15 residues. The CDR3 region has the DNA TGTGCCAGCAGCTTAGCTCGGGGAGGAACCTACGAGCAGTACTTC. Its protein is CASSLARGGTYEQYF. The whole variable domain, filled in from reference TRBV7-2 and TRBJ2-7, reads GAGVSQSPSNKVTEKGKDVELRCDPISGHTALYWYRQSLGQGLEFLIYFQGNSAPDKSGLPSDRFSAERTGGSVSTLTIQRTQQEDSAVYLCASSLARGGTYEQYFGPGTRLTVT.

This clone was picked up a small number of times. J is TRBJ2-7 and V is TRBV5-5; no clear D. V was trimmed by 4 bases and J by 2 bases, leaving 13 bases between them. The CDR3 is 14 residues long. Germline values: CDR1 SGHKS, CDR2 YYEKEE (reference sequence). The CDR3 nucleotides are TGTGCCAGCAGCGCCTTCCTGGGGACCTACGAGCAGTACTTC. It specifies CASSAFLGTYEQYF. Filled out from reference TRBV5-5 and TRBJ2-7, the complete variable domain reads DAGVTQSPTHLIKTRGQQVTLRCSPISGHKSVSWYQQVLGQGPQFIFQYYEKEERGRGNFPDRFSARQFPNYSSELNVNALLLGDSALYLCASSAFLGTYEQYFGPGTRLTVT.

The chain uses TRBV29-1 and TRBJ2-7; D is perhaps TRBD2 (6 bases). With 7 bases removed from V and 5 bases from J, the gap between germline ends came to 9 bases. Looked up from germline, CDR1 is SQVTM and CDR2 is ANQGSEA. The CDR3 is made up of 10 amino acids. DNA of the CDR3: TGCAGCGCTGCGGGGAACGAGCAGTACTTC. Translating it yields CSAAGNEQYF.

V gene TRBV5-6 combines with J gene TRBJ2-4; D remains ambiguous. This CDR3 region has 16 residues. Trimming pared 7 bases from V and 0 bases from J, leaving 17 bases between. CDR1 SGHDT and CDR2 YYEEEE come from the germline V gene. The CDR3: CASGTGRPIAKNIQYF. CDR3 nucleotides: TGTGCCAGCGGCACGGGCAGGCCGATAGCCAAAAACATTCAGTACTTC.

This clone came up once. The CDR3 sequence is CASSFLGATNEKLFF. CDR3 DNA sequence: TGTGCCAGCAGCTTTCTCGGGGCAACTAATGAAAAACTGTTTTTT. The chain recombines TRBV7-2 with TRBJ1-4; D unclear. Germline V CDR1 and CDR2: SGHTA, FQGNSA. With 3 bases removed from V and 0 bases from J, the gap between germline ends came to 8 bases. CDR3 length: 15 amino acids. Complete variable domain (other parts from reference TRBV7-2 and TRBJ1-4): GAGVSQSPSNKVTEKGKDVELRCDPISGHTALYWYRQSLGQGLEFLIYFQGNSAPDKSGLPSDRFSAERTGGSVSTLTIQRTQQEDSAVYLCASSFLGATNEKLFFGSGTQLSVL.

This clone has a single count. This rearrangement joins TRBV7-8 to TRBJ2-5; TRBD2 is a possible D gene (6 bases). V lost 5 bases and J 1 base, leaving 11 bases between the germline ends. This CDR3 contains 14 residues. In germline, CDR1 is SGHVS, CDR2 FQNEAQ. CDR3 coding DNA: TGTGCCAGCAGCGGGGCGGGGCCCCAAGAGACCCAGTACTTC. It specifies CASSGAGPQETQYF.

CDR3 amino acids: CASSVSGDSYNEQFF. The CDR3 region has the DNA TGTGCCAGTAGTGTATCGGGGGACTCCTACAATGAGCAGTTCTTC. The genes are TRBV19 and TRBJ2-1; D may be TRBD2 (6 bases). CDR1 is LNHDA, CDR2 SQIVND, per germline (reference sequence). The CDR3 loop spans 15 amino acids. The V gene lost 5 bases and the J gene lost 0 bases, with 11 bases spanning the gap.

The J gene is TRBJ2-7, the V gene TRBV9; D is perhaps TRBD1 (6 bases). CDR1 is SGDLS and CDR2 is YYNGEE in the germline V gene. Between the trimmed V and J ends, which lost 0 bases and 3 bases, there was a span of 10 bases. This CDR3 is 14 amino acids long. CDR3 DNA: TGTGCCAGCAGCGTAGGGGGGCAGGGCTACGAGCAGTACTTC. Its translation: CASSVGGQGYEQYF.

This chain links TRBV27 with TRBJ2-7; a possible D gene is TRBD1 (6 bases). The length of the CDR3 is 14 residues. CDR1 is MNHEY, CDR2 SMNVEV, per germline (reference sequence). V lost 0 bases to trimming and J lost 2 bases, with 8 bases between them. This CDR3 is CASSLSTGAYEQYF. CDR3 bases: TGTGCCAGCAGTTTATCGACAGGAGCCTACGAGCAGTACTTC.

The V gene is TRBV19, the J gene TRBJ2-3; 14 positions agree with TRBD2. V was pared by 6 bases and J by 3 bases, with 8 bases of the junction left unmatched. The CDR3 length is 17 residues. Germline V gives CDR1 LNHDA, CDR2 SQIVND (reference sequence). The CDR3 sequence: CASSGTSGSLWTDTQYF. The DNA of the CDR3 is TGTGCCAGTAGCGGGACTAGCGGGAGTTTGTGGACAGATACGCAGTATTTT.